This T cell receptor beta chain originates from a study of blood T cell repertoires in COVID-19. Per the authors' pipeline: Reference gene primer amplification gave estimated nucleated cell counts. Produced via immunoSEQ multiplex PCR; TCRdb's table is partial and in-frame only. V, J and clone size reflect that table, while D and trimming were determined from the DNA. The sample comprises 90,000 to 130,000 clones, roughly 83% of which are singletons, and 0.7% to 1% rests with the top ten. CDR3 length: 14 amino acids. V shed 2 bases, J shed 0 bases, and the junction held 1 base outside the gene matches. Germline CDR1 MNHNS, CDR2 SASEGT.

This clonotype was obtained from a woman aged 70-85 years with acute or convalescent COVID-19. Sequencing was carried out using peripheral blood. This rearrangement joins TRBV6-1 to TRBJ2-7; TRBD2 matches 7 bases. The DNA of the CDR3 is TGTGCCAGCAGTGAACAGCGGGACTCCTACGAGCAGTACTTC. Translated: CASSEQRDSYEQYF.